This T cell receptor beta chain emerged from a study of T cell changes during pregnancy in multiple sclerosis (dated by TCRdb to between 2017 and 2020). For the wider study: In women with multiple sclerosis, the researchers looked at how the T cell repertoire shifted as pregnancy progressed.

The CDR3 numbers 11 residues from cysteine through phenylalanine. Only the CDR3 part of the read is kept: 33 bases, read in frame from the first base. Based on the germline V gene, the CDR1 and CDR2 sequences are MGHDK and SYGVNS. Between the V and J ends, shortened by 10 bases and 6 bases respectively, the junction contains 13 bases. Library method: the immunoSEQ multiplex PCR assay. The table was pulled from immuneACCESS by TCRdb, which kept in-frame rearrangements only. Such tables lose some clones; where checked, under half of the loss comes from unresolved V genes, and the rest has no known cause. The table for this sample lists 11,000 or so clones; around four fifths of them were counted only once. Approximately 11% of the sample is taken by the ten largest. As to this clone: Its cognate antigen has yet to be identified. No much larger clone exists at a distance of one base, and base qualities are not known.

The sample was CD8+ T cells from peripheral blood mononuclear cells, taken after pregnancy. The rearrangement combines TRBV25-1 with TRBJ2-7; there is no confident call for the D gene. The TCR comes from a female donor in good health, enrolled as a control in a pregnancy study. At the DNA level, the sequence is TGTGCCACGACAATGTACTTCGAGCAGTACTTC. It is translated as CATTMYFEQYF.